The 18 T cell receptor beta chains reported below all come from one sample, sequenced in a study of shared clonotypes between healthy human individuals. Data came from immunoSEQ multiplex PCR; TCRdb stores just in-frame clones and leaves some out. The repertoire holds 490,000 or so clones, about 80% seen once, with about 12% in the top ten. Sequenced sample: PBMCs. These receptors were taken from a middle-aged woman in good health. Some clones in this sample may be carry-over from other donors' samples.

CDR3 residues: CASSRALRSGELFF. CDR3 bases: TGTGCCAGCAGCCGGGCGCTACGTAGCGGGGAGCTGTTTTTT. This chain joins TRBV6-5 and TRBJ2-2, with unresolved D. Germline CDR1 MNHEY, CDR2 SVGAGI. Trimming stripped 6 bases from V and 7 bases from J, with 15 bases between. CDR3 length: 14 amino acids.

This chain connects TRBV18 to TRBJ2-5; tentatively, D is TRBD1 (5 bases). The CDR3 spans 15 residues. The ends were cut back, 3 bases at V and 2 bases at J, with 13 bases in the middle. Germline V lookup: CDR1 KGHSH, CDR2 LQKENI. The CDR3 DNA is TGTGCCAGCTCACCTCCATCTCGACAGCAAGAGACCCAGTACTTC. Translation: CASSPPSRQQETQYF. Variable domain in full (rest from reference TRBV18 and TRBJ2-5): NAGVMQNPRHLVRRRGQEARLRCSPMKGHSHVYWYRQLPEEGLKFMVYLQKENIIDESGMPKERFSAEFPKEGPSILRIQQVVRGDSAAYFCASSPPSRQQETQYFGPGTRLLVL.

The J gene is TRBJ2-1, the V gene TRBV5-1, with 13 bases that match TRBD2. The V gene's germline CDR1 is SGHRS and CDR2 YFSETQ. The CDR3 length is 15 residues. Trimming took 5 bases from V and 4 from J; bases not matched to a gene: 3. The CDR3 DNA follows: TGCGCCAGCAGACGGACTAGCGGGAGTTACAATGAGCAGTTCTTC. Translation gives CASRRTSGSYNEQFF.

In the case of this clone: The sample carries other DNA sequences with the same CDR3. The chain employs TRBV5-1 and TRBJ2-5; a possible D gene is TRBD2 (6 bases). Trimming took off 0 bases at V and 3 bases at J, with 12 bases between the two ends. CDR1 SGHRS and CDR2 YFSETQ come from the germline V gene. This CDR3 contains 15 residues. The CDR3 loop is CASSLAGTGEETQYF. In DNA form, the CDR3 reads TGCGCCAGCAGCTTGGCAGGGACGGGAGAAGAGACCCAGTACTTC. Combining the CDR3 with reference TRBV5-1 and TRBJ2-5 gives the whole variable domain KAGVTQTPRYLIKTRGQQVTLSCSPISGHRSVSWYQQTPGQGLQFLFEYFSETQRNKGNFPGRFSGRQFSNSRSEMNVSTLELGDSALYLCASSLAGTGEETQYFGPGTRLLVL.

The chain joins TRBV10-3 to TRBJ1-6, with 9 bases matching TRBD1. Unmatched junction bases numbered 5, after V lost 4 bases and J lost 13 bases. The germline CDR1 and CDR2 sequences are ENHRY and SYGVKD. The CDR3 is made up of 13 amino acids. This CDR3 reads CAISGDRVSPLHF. DNA for the CDR3: TGTGCCATCAGTGGGGACAGGGTTTCGCCCCTCCACTTT.

J is TRBJ2-3 and V is TRBV7-3; 7 bases map to TRBD2. The V and J ends lost 5 bases and 2 bases, in that order; junction bases with no gene match: 7. This CDR3 has 15 amino acids. From germline, CDR1 is SGHTA and CDR2 FQGTGA. Here the CDR3 DNA reads TGTGCCAGCAGCCCCACTGGACTAGTCACAGATACGCAGTATTTT. Its translation: CASSPTGLVTDTQYF.

V usage is TRBV5-1 and J usage is TRBJ1-2; no clear D. CDR1 is SGHRS, CDR2 YFSETQ, per germline. Trimming removed 0 bases at V and 12 bases at J, with 15 bases between. The CDR3 loop spans 13 amino acids. Here the CDR3 DNA reads TGCGCCAGCAGCTTGGAAAGGCCTGTTGGTAACACCTTC. Its protein product is CASSLERPVGNTF.

The V and J genes are TRBV19 and TRBJ2-7, with D hard to call. V was shortened by 5 bases and J by 7 bases, with 9 bases between the two germline ends. The length of the CDR3 is 11 residues. Germline loops: CDR1 LNHDA, CDR2 SQIVND (reference sequence). CDR3 in amino acids: CASSQLGEQYF. DNA of the CDR3: TGTGCCAGTAGTCAGTTGGGAGAGCAGTACTTC.

Concerning this clone: Other nucleotide sequences from this sample produce the same CDR3. The gene calls are TRBV30 and TRBJ2-7; a weak D match, TRBD2 (6 bases). Per germline, CDR1 GTSNPN and CDR2 SVGIG (reference sequence). Trimming removed 3 bases from V and 0 bases from J, with 9 bases in between. The CDR3 covers 13 residues. The CDR3 spells CAWRTGGSYEQYF. In DNA, the CDR3 is TGTGCCTGGAGGACCGGGGGCTCCTACGAGCAGTACTTC.

The genes are TRBV30 and TRBJ1-5; weak D call: TRBD1 (6 bases). This CDR3 has 14 amino acids. CDR1 is GTSNPN, CDR2 SVGIG, per germline (reference sequence). V shed 2 bases and J shed 4 bases, with 12 bases lying between them. CDR3 coding DNA: TGTGCCTGGAGTAAGGGGGTACGGAATCAGCCCCAGCATTTT. Its translation: CAWSKGVRNQPQHF.

This sequence joins TRBV4-2 and TRBJ2-2, with 13 nucleotides matching TRBD2. V trimming: 4 bases; J trimming: 4 bases; junction bases outside the gene matches: 3. Germline-derived CDR1 and CDR2 are LGHNA and YNFKEQ. The CDR3 covers 16 residues. The DNA for the CDR3 is TGTGCCAGCAGCCCCCGACTAGCGGGAGGCACCGGGGAGCTGTTTTTT. Translating gives CASSPRLAGGTGELFF.

The chain couples TRBV9 to TRBJ1-4, with 8 bases identical to TRBD1. From germline, CDR1 is SGDLS and CDR2 YYNGEE. Trimming removed 4 bases from V and 0 bases from J; junction bases left unmatched: 5. This CDR3 is built from 16 residues. CDR3 DNA sequence: TGTGCCAGCAGCCTTGGACAGGGAGCAACTAATGAAAAACTGTTTTTT. Its translation is CASSLGQGATNEKLFF.

This chain links TRBV4-1 with TRBJ1-4; a weak D match, TRBD1 (5 bases). The germline V and J ends were trimmed by 1 base and 5 bases, with 11 bases remaining between them. The length of the CDR3 is 15 residues. Germline V gives CDR1 MGHRA, CDR2 YSYEKL. The CDR3, as DNA: TGCGCCAGCAGCCAAGCCGGGACCGGGAATGAAAAACTGTTTTTT. Protein: CASSQAGTGNEKLFF.

This chain joins TRBV9 and TRBJ1-2; D call uncertain. Trimming removed 4 bases from V and 5 bases from J, with 12 bases in between. The germline CDR1 and CDR2 sequences are SGDLS and YYNGEE. The CDR3 length is 13 residues. As DNA, the CDR3 is TGTGCCAGCAGCCCCCTCGGTTCGTATGGCTACACCTTC. It is translated as CASSPLGSYGYTF.

CDR3 sequence: CASSLRGQGDAGELFF. The CDR3 DNA follows: TGCGCCAGCAGCTTACGGGGACAGGGGGACGCCGGGGAGCTGTTTTTT. This chain links TRBV5-1 with TRBJ2-2; 11 bases agree with TRBD1. Per germline, CDR1 SGHRS and CDR2 YFSETQ. The CDR3 runs 16 residues. Trimming took 2 bases from V and 6 from J; bases not matched to a gene: 6.

This clone showed up many times. The chain couples TRBV6-1 to TRBJ2-1; D is possibly TRBD1 (6 bases). The germline CDR1 and CDR2 sequences are MNHNS and SASEGT. The CDR3 consists of 15 residues. V was shortened by 6 bases and J by 7 bases, with 19 bases between the two germline ends. The DNA of the CDR3 is TGTGCCAGCAGCCTGGAGGTGGGGGCTTTAAATGAGCAGTTCTTC. Protein: CASSLEVGALNEQFF.

This chain uses TRBV30 with TRBJ1-4; 10 bases match TRBD1. This CDR3 spans 16 amino acids. V lost 2 bases to trimming and J lost 7 bases; unmatched junction nucleotides: 10. The germline CDR1 and CDR2 sequences are GTSNPN and SVGIG (reference sequence). The CDR3: CAWSRIRDRGVEKLFF. CDR3 coding DNA: TGTGCCTGGAGTCGAATCCGGGACAGGGGTGTTGAAAAACTGTTTTTT. The variable domain in full, completed from reference TRBV30 and TRBJ1-4, reads SQTIHQWPATLVQPVGSPLSLECTVEGTSNPNLYWYRQAAGRGLQLLFYSVGIGQISSEVPQNLSASRPQDRQFILSSKKLLLSDSGFYLCAWSRIRDRGVEKLFFGSGTQLSVL.

This clone has only one observation. The V and J genes are TRBV4-1 and TRBJ1-6; no firm D call. V was pared by 4 bases and J by 4 bases, with 17 bases between. The CDR3 totals 17 residues. Germline CDR1 is MGHRA and CDR2 is YSYEKL. The CDR3 DNA follows: TGCGCCAGCAGCCTACAGAAACCTGAGGGTTATAATTCACCCCTCCACTTT. Translation gives CASSLQKPEGYNSPLHF.